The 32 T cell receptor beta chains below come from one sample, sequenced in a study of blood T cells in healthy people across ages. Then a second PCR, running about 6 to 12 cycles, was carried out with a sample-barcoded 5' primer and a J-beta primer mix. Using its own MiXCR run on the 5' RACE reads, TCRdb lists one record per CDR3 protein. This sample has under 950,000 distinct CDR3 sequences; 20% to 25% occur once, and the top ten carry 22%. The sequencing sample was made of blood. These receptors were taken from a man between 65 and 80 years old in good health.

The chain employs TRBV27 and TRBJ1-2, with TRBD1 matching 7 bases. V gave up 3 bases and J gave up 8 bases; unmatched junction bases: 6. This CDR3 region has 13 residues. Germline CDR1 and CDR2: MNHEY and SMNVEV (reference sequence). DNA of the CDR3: TGTGCCAGCAGTTTTGGAGGGGGCGGCGGCTACACCTTC. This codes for CASSFGGGGGYTF.

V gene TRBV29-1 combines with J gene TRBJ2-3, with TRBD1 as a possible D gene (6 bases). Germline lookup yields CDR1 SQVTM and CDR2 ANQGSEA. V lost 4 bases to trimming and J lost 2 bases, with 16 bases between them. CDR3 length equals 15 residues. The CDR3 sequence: CSVGNRDIYTDTQYF. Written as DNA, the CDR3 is TGCAGCGTTGGTAACCGGGACATTTACACAGATACGCAGTATTTT.

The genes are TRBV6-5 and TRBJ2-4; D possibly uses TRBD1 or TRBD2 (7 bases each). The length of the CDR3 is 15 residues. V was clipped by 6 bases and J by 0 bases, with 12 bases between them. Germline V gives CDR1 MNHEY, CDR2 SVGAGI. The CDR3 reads CASRSGGVAKNIQYF. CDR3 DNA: TGTGCCAGCAGGTCAGGGGGGGTAGCCAAAAACATTCAGTACTTC.

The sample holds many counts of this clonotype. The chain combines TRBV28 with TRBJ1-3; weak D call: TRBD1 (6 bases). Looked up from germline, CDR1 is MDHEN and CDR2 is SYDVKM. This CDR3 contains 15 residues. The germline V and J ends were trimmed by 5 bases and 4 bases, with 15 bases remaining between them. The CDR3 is CASSPSGAQGNTIYF. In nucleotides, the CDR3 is TGTGCCAGCAGTCCTTCAGGGGCCCAGGGAAACACCATATATTTT.

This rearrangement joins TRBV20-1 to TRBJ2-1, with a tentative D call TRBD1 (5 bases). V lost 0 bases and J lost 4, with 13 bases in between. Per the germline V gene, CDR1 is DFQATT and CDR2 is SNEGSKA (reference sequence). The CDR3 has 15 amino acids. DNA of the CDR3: TGCAGTGCTAGAGATATGGCCCCAGGGTACAATGAGCAGTTCTTC. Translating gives CSARDMAPGYNEQFF.

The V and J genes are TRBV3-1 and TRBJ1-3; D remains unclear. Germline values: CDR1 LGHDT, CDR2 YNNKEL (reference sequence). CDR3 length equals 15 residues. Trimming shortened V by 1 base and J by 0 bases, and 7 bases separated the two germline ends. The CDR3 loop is CASSQGSVSGNTIYF. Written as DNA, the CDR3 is TGTGCCAGCAGCCAAGGGTCGGTCTCTGGAAACACCATATATTTT.

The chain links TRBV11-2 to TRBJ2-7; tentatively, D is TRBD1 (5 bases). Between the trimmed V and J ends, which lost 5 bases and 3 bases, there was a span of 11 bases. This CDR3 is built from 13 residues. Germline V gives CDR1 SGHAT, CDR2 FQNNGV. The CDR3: CASSRQKYYEQYF. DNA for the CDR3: TGTGCCAGCAGCAGACAGAAGTACTACGAGCAGTACTTC. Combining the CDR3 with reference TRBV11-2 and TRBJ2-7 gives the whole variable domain EAGVAQSPRYKIIEKRQSVAFWCNPISGHATLYWYQQILGQGPKLLIQFQNNGVVDDSQLPKDRFSAERLKGVDSTLKIQPAKLEDSAVYLCASSRQKYYEQYFGPGTRLTVT.

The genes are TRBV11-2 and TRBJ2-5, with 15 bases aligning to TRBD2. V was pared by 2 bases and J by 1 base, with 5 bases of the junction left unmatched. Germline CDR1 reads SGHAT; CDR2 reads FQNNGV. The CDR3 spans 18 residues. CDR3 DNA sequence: TGTGCCAGCAGCTTACCCGGGACTAGCGGGAGGCTCCAAGAGACCCAGTACTTC. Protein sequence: CASSLPGTSGRLQETQYF. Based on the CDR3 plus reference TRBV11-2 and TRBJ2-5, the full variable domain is EAGVAQSPRYKIIEKRQSVAFWCNPISGHATLYWYQQILGQGPKLLIQFQNNGVVDDSQLPKDRFSAERLKGVDSTLKIQPAKLEDSAVYLCASSLPGTSGRLQETQYFGPGTRLLVL.

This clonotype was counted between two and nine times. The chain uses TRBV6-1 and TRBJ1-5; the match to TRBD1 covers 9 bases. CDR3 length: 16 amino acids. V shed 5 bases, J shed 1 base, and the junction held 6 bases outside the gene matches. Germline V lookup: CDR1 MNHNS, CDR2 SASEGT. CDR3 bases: TGTGCCAGCAGTACCACCGGGACAGGGAGCAATCAGCCCCAGCATTTT. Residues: CASSTTGTGSNQPQHF.

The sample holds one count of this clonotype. CDR3 loop: CASSLRAGPSTDTQYF. As DNA, the CDR3 is TGCGCCAGCAGCTTGCGCGCGGGGCCCTCCACAGATACGCAGTATTTT. The chain recombines TRBV5-1 with TRBJ2-3, with D maybe TRBD2 (6 bases). V dropped 1 base and J dropped 2 bases, with 14 bases sitting between them. There are 16 residues in the CDR3. Germline CDR1 and CDR2: SGHRS and YFSETQ.

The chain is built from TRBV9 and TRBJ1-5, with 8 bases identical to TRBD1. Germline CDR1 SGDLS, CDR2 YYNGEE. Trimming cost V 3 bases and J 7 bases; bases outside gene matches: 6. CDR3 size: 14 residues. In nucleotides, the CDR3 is TGTGCCAGCAGCGCCGACAGGGGCTACCAGCCCCAGCATTTT. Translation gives CASSADRGYQPQHF.

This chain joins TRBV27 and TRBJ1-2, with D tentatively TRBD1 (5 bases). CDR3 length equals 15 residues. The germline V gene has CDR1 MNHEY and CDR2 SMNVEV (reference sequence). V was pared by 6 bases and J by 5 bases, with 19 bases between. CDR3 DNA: TGTGCCAGCAGAATCTCCGGGGCCGGATGGTATGGCTACACCTTC. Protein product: CASRISGAGWYGYTF.

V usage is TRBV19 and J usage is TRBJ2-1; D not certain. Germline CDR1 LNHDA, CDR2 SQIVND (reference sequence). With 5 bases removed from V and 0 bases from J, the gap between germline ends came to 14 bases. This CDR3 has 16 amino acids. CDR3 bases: TGTGCCAGTAGTCCCCCAACGGGTACCTCCTACAATGAGCAGTTCTTC. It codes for CASSPPTGTSYNEQFF.

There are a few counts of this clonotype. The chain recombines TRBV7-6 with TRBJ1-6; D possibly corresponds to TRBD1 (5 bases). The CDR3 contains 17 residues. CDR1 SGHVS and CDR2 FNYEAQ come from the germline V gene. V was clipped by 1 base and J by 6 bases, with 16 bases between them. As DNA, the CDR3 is TGTGCCAGCAGCTTAGTAGGGGCAGACTCTGCTAATTCACCCCTCCACTTT. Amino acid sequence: CASSLVGADSANSPLHF.

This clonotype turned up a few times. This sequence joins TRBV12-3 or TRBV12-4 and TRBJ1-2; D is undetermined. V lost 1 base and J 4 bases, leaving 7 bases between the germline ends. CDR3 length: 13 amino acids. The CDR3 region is CASSLGRIYGYTF. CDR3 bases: TGTGCCAGCAGTTTAGGGCGGATCTATGGCTACACCTTC.

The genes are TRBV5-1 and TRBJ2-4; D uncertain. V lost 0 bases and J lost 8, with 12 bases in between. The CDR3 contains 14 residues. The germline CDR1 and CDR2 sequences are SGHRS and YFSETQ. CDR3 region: CASSLDQRGDIQYF. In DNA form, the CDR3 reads TGCGCCAGCAGCTTGGATCAGCGAGGCGACATTCAGTACTTC.

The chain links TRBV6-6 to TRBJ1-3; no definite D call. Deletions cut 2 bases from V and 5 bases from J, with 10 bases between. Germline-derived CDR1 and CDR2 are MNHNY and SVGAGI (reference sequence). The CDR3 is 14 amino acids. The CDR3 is CASSYGGERNTIYF. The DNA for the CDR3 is TGTGCCAGCAGTTACGGTGGGGAAAGAAACACCATATATTTT.

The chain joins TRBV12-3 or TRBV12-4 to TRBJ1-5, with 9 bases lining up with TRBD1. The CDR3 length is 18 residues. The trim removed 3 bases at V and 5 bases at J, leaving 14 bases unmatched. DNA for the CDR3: TGTGCCAGCAGTTTTACAGGGGGCGCGAAGTCTGCCGATCAGCCCCAGCATTTT. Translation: CASSFTGGAKSADQPQHF.

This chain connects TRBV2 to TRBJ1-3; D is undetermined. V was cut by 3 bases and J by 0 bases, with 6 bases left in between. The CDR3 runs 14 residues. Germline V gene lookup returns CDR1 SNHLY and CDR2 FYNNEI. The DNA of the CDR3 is TGTGCCAGCAGTGACTTTTCCTCTGGAAACACCATATATTTT. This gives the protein CASSDFSSGNTIYF.

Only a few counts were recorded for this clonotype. The CDR3 DNA is TGTGCCAGCAGATGGGCGGGAGCTCAGTCCGGAGAGACCCAGTACTTC. Residues: CASRWAGAQSGETQYF. V usage is TRBV7-2 and J usage is TRBJ2-5; TRBD2 aligns across 7 bases. The CDR3 extends over 16 amino acids. The V and J ends lost 6 bases and 4 bases, in that order; junction bases with no gene match: 14. CDR1 is SGHTA, CDR2 FQGNSA, per germline.

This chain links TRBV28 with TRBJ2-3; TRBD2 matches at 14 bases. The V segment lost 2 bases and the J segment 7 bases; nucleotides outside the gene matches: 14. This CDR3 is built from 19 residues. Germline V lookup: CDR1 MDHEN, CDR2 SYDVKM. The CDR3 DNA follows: TGTGCCAGCAGTTTAGCCCTCGGGACTAGCGGGGGTATCGGGAATACGCAGTATTTT. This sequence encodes CASSLALGTSGGIGNTQYF.

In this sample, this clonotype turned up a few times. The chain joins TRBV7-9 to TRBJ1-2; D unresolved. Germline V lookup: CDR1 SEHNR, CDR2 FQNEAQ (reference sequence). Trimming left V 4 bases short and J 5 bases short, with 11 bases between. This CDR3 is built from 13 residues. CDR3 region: CASSSIGRYGYTF. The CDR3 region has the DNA TGTGCCAGCAGCTCCATTGGCCGGTATGGCTACACCTTC.

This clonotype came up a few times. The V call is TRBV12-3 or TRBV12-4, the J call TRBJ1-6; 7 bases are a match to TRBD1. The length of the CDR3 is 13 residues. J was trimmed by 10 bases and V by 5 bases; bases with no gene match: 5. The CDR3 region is CASSTGRGSPLHF. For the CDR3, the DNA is TGTGCCAGCAGTACCGGCAGGGGGTCACCCCTCCACTTT.

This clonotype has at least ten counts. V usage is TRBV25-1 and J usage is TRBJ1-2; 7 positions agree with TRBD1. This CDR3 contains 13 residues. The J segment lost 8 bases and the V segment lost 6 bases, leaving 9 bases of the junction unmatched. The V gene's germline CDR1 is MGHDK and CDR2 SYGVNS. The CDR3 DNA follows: TGTGCCAGCAGACCGACAGGGTTTGGGGGCTACACCTTC. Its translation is CASRPTGFGGYTF.

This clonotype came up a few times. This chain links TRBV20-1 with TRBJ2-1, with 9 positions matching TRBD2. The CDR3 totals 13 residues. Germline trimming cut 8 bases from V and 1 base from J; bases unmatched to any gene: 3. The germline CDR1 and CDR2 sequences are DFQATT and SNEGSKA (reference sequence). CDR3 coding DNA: TGCAGTAATAGCGGGAGTTCCTACAATGAGCAGTTCTTC. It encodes CSNSGSSYNEQFF.

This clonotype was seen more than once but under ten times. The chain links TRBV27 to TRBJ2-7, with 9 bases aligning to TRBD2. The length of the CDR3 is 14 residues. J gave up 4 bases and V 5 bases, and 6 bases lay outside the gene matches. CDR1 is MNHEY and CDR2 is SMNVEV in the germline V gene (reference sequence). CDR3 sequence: CASSPLAGIYEQYF. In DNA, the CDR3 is TGTGCCAGCAGTCCCCTAGCGGGGATATACGAGCAGTACTTC.

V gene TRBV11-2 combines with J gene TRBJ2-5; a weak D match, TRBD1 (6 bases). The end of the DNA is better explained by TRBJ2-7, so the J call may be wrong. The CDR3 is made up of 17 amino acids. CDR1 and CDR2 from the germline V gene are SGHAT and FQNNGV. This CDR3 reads CASSLDSRNRASYEQYF. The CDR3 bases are TGTGCCAGCAGCTTAGATTCGCGAAACAGGGCCTCCTACGAGCAGTACTTC.

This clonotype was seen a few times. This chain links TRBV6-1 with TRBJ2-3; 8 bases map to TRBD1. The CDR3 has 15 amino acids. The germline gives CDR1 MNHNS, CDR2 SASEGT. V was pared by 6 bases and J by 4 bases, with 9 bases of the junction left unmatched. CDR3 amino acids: CASSLDRGGADTQYF. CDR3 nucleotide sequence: TGTGCCAGCAGCCTTGACAGGGGAGGAGCAGATACGCAGTATTTT.

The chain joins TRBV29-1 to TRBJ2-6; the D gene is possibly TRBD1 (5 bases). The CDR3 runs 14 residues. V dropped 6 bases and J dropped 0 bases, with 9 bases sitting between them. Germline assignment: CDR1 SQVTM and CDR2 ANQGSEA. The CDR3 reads CSVYTGSGANVLTF. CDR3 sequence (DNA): TGCAGCGTCTACACAGGCTCTGGGGCCAACGTCCTGACTTTC.

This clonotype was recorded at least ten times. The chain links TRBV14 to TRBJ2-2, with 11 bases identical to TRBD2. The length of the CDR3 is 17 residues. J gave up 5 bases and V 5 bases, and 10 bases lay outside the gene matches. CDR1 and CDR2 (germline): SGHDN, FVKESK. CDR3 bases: TGTGCCAGCAGCGCCCCCCGACTAGCGGGGCTTACCGGGGAGCTGTTTTTT. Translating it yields CASSAPRLAGLTGELFF.

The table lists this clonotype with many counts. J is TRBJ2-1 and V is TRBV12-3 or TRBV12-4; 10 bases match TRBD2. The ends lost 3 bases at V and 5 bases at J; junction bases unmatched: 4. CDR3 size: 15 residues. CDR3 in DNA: TGTGCCAGCAGTTTTAGGACTAGCGGTGACAATGAGCAGTTCTTC. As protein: CASSFRTSGDNEQFF.

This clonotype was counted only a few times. CDR3 DNA: TGTGCCAGCAGCCCCCTCGGGACTATCCAAGAGACCCAGTACTTC. Its translation is CASSPLGTIQETQYF. The chain employs TRBV7-9 and TRBJ2-5; 7 bases are shared with TRBD2. Germline V gene data show CDR1 as SEHNR and CDR2 as FQNEAQ (reference sequence). With V trimmed by 5 bases and J by 1 base, 7 bases remained unmatched. CDR3 length: 15 residues.